This entry features one T cell receptor (beta chain) sequence. The data derive from a study of ipilimumab plus nivolumab after autologous stem cell transplantation. The junction had 8 bases not matched to a gene; V was cut back by 4 bases and J by 5 bases. The CDR3 extends over 16 amino acids. Per the germline V gene, CDR1 is MNHEY and CDR2 is SVGAGI. The table came from immunoSEQ multiplex PCR; TCRdb's copy has only in-frame clones and leaves some out. The sample has over 8,000 clones, just under 80% seen once. The sequencing used PBMCs, collected in a trial of ipilimumab plus nivolumab as post-transplant consolidation. The chain joins TRBV6-5 to TRBJ2-5, with 12 bases matching TRBD2. This sequence originates from a male donor with diffuse large B-cell lymphoma. This CDR3 reads CASSSETSGGRETQYF. The CDR3 DNA reads TGTGCCAGCAGTTCCGAGACTAGCGGGGGTCGGGAGACCCAGTACTTC.